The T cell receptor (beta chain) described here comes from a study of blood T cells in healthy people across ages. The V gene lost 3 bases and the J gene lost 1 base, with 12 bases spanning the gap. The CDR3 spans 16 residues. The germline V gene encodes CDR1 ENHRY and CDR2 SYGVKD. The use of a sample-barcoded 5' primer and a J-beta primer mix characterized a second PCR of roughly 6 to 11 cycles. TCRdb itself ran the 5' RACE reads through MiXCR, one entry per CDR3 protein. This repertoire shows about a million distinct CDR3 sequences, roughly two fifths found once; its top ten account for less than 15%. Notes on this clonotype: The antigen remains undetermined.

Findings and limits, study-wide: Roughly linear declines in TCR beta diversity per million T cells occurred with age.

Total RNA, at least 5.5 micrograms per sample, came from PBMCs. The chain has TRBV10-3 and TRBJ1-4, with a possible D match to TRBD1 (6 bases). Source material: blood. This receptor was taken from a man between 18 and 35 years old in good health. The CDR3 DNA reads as TGTGCCATCAGTGACCCGAAACAGGGAACTAATGAAAAACTGTTTTTT. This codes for CAISDPKQGTNEKLFF.